This is a list of T cell receptor beta chains from one sample in a study of blood T cell repertoires in COVID-19. Clones were read by immunoSEQ multiplex PCR, and TCRdb kept only the in-frame ones, dropping some. The sample records about 80,000 clones, over 80% being singletons. The sequenced material came from peripheral blood. The receptors were gathered from a man older than 75 with active or convalescent COVID-19. Each CDR3 is given with its conserved first and last residue. A D gene is named only where the DNA matches it firmly. Part of the rows lack a size; the others show once, few, many or a class for expanded clones.

TRBD1	15	TRBV24-1	NA	TRBJ1-5	TGTGCCACCAGTGATCGGACAGGGAGCAATCAGCCCCAGCATTTT	CATSDRTGSNQPQHF
NA	15	TRBV7-2	NA	TRBJ1-1	TGTGCCAGCAGCCGGGGGGGCGAAATGAACACTGAAGCTTTCTTT	CASSRGGEMNTEAFF
TRBD2	15	TRBV19	NA	TRBJ2-3	TGTGCCACCAGGGTGACTAGCGGGAGCACAGATACGCAGTATTTT	CATRVTSGSTDTQYF
TRBD1	16	TRBV10-3	once	TRBJ1-2	TGTGCCATCAGTGGGGGGACAGGGAGAGCCAACTATGGCTACACCTTC	CAISGGTGRANYGYTF
NA	16	TRBV10-3	NA	TRBJ1-5	TGTGCCATCAGTGAGTCGGCGGGGGCAGGCAATCAGCCCCAGCATTTT	CAISESAGAGNQPQHF
NA	15	TRBV4-2	NA	TRBJ2-5	TGTGCCAGCAGCCCTAGCGACCAAGCTAGAGAGACCCAGTACTTC	CASSPSDQARETQYF
NA	13	TRBV6-5	NA	TRBJ1-2	TGTGCCAGCAGGACGACAGGAAACTATGGCTACACCTTC	CASRTTGNYGYTF
TRBD2	16	TRBV18	NA	TRBJ2-5	TGTGCCAGCTCACCCCAAAGCGGGGGAGGTTCAGAGACCCAGTACTTC	CASSPQSGGGSETQYF
TRBD2	15	TRBV28	few	TRBJ2-2	TGTGCCAGCAACAGCCGGGGGGGGCAACCCGGGGAGCTGTTTTTT	CASNSRGGQPGELFF
NA	17	TRBV7-2	NA	TRBJ2-1	TGTGCCAGCAGCCTGACAGGGACTTTAACCTCCTACAATGAGCAGTTCTTC	CASSLTGTLTSYNEQFF
TRBD1	15	TRBV2	NA	TRBJ1-1	TGTGCCAGCCGGGTGGAGGGGGCGCGTGGTACTGAAGCTTTCTTT	CASRVEGARGTEAFF
TRBD1	15	TRBV11-3	once	TRBJ2-2	TGTGCCAGCAGCTTGGGACAGGCGGGCACCGGGGAGCTGTTTTTT	CASSLGQAGTGELFF
NA	11	TRBV11-3	NA	TRBJ1-1	TGTGCCAGCAGCTTAGTCGGTGAAGCTTTCTTT	CASSLVGEAFF
TRBD1	14	TRBV6-5	once	TRBJ2-5	TGTGCCAGCAGTTATCCAGGGGGCGGAGAGACCCAGTACTTC	CASSYPGGGETQYF
NA	15	TRBV6-1	NA	TRBJ1-5	TGTGCCAGCAGTGAACCGGGGGACAGCAATCAGCCCCAGCATTTT	CASSEPGDSNQPQHF
NA	14	TRBV11-1	few	TRBJ1-2	TGTGCCAGCAGCCCGGGACAAGAAAACTATGGCTACACCTTC	CASSPGQENYGYTF
NA	15	TRBV28	NA	TRBJ2-1	TGTGCCAGCACCCGGCGGGACAGCCCCTACAATGAGCAGTTCTTC	CASTRRDSPYNEQFF
TRBD1	16	TRBV7-2	NA	TRBJ1-5	TGTGCCAGCAGCTTCGGGGACAGGGTTAGCAATCAGCCCCAGCATTTT	CASSFGDRVSNQPQHF
NA	15	TRBV19	NA	TRBJ1-6	TGTGCCAGTAGTATAGGCGGGAGGGGGGACTCACCCCTCCACTTT	CASSIGGRGDSPLHF
TRBD1	19	TRBV4-2	NA	TRBJ1-5	TGTGCCAGCAGCCTACAGCACGACACAGGGGGCTATGGCAATCAGCCCCAGCATTTT	CASSLQHDTGGYGNQPQHF
NA	16	TRBV5-1	NA	TRBJ2-1	TGCGCCAGCAGCTTGACTAGTCTCGGCTCCTACAATGAGCAGTTCTTC	CASSLTSLGSYNEQFF
NA	13	TRBV5-3	NA	TRBJ1-5	TGTGCCAGAAGTGACAGAGACAATCAGCCCCAGCATTTT	CARSDRDNQPQHF
NA	15	TRBV21-1	NA	TRBJ1-2	TGTGCCAGCAGCAAAAGGCGAGGCCAGGGCCATGGCTACACCTTC	CASSKRRGQGHGYTF
TRBD1	15	TRBV5-1	NA	TRBJ2-2	TGCGCCAGCAGCTGGGGACAGGGGATATCCGGGGAGCTGTTTTTT	CASSWGQGISGELFF
NA	13	TRBV28	NA	TRBJ1-3	TGTGCCACAATACAGGGAACTGGAAACACCATATATTTT	CATIQGTGNTIYF
TRBD1	16	TRBV2	NA	TRBJ1-1	TGTGCCAGCAGTAAGACAGGTCCTACAGGGGACACTGAAGCTTTCTTT	CASSKTGPTGDTEAFF